Following are 3 T cell receptor beta chains from one sample sequenced in a study of blood T cell repertoires in COVID-19. Profiling relied on immunoSEQ multiplex PCR, and the TCRdb table lists in-frame clones only, not all of them. The sample has tens of thousands of clones; nearly 90% are singletons. Sequencing was performed on peripheral blood. Every receptor here comes from a man in his 60s with active COVID-19.

V is TRBV3-1 (or the pseudogene TRBV3-2) and J is TRBJ2-1, with D perhaps TRBD2 (5 bases). The CDR3 extends over 15 amino acids. The ends were cut back, 1 base at V and 9 bases at J, with 16 bases in the middle. In germline, CDR1 is LGHDT, CDR2 YNNKEL (reference sequence). CDR3 in amino acids: CASSQGRADSSEQFF. As DNA, the CDR3 is TGTGCCAGCAGCCAAGGTAGAGCGGACTCTAGTGAGCAGTTCTTC.

The CDR3 protein is CASSPPQAYQETQYF. The CDR3 nucleotides read TGTGCCAGCAGCCCGCCCCAGGCGTACCAAGAGACCCAGTACTTC. The J gene is TRBJ2-5, the V gene TRBV7-2; no definite D call. The CDR3 covers 15 residues. V shed 5 bases and J shed 0 bases, with 13 bases lying between them. Germline V gene sequence: CDR1 SGHTA, CDR2 FQGNSA.

J is TRBJ1-2 and V is TRBV7-9; no definite D call. V was trimmed by 3 bases and J by 1 base, leaving 6 bases between them. The CDR3 is 13 residues long. Germline V gene sequence: CDR1 SEHNR, CDR2 FQNEAQ (reference sequence). The CDR3: CASSFPINYGYTF. CDR3 nucleotide sequence: TGTGCCAGCAGCTTCCCAATTAACTATGGCTACACCTTC.